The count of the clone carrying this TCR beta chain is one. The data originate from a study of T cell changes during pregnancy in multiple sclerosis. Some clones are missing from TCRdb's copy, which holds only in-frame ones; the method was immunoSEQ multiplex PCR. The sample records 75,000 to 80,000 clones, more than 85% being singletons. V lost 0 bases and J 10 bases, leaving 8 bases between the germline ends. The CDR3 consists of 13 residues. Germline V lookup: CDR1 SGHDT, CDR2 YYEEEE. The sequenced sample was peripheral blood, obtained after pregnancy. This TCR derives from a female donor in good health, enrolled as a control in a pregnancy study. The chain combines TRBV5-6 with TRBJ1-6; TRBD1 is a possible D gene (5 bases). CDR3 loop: CASSLGGDSPLHF. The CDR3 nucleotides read TGTGCCAGCAGCTTGGGGGGGGACTCACCCCTCCACTTT.